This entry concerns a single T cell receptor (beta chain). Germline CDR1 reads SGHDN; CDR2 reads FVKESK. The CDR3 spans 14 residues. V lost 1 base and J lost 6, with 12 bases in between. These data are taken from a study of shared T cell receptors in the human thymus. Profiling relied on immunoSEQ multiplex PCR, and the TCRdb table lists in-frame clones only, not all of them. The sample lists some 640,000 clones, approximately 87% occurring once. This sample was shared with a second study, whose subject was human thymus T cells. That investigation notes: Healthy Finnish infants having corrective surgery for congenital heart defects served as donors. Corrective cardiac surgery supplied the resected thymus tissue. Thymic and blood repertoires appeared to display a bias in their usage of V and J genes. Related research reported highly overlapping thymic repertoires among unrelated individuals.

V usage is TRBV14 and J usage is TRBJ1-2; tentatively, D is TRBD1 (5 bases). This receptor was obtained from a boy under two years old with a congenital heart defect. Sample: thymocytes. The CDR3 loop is CASSQGSAGNGYTF. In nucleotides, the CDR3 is TGTGCCAGCAGCCAAGGGTCGGCAGGGAATGGCTACACCTTC.